The clone carrying this T cell receptor (beta chain) was counted only a few times. Authors of the study amplified TCR beta CDR3 regions from RNA transcripts. TCR CDR3 underwent first-round RT-PCR with the HTBI primer set. MiXCR, applied by TCRdb to the multiplex PCR reads, yields one record per CDR3 protein. The sample holds about 620,000 distinct CDR3 sequences, around 15% seen once. The CDR3 runs 14 residues. With 7 bases clipped from V and 3 bases from J, the junction kept 7 bases outside the gene matches. CDR1 and CDR2 (germline): SQVTM, ANQGSEA. This entry comes from a study of T cells in Graves' hyperthyroidism and ophthalmopathy. Diagnosis of hyperthyroidism was new in patients aged 18 to 65, and its duration was under 2 months. Diagnosing involved the use of clinical symptoms, serum thyroxine and TRAb, thyroid ultrasound and orbital computed tomography. Over 9 ml of fresh peripheral blood supplied the PBMCs.

The sequencing sample was made of blood. J is TRBJ1-4 and V is TRBV29-1; 8 bases map to TRBD1. This receptor was obtained from a woman aged 25 to 45 with Graves' hyperthyroidism. CDR3 DNA sequence: TGCAGCGCCCAGTCAGGGGGCTCTAATGAAAAACTGTTTTTT. It translates to CSAQSGGSNEKLFF.